In its sample, the clone carrying this TCR beta chain was seen once. As yet, its antigen is unknown. The data belong to a study of T cells in Graves' hyperthyroidism and ophthalmopathy. Study conclusions and caveats: Blood also contained most expanded thyroid clonotypes above 0.001.

CDR1 is MGHRA and CDR2 is YSYEKL in the germline V gene. V gave up 5 bases and J gave up 6 bases, with 22 bases separating them. The CDR3 spans 16 residues. The investigators amplified TCR beta CDR3 regions from RNA transcripts. The TCR CDR3 first-round RT-PCR relied on the HTBI primer set. One entry per CDR3 protein, called by TCRdb with MiXCR from the multiplex PCR reads. The profile shows around 520,000 distinct CDR3 sequences, around a quarter of them singletons. This TCR was sampled from a woman aged 30 to 39 with Graves' ophthalmopathy. This chain connects TRBV4-1 to TRBJ1-1, with D unresolved. The sample taken for sequencing was blood. This CDR3 reads CASSWGYLVKKAEAFF. The CDR3 coding sequence is TGCGCCAGCAGCTGGGGATACCTAGTGAAGAAGGCTGAAGCTTTCTTT.